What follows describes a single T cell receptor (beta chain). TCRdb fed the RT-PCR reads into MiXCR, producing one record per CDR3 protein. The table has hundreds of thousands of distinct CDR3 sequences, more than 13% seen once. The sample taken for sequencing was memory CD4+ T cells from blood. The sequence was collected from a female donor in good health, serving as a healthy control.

CDR3 sequence: CASSVDLPDTQYF. The CDR3 DNA reads as TGTGCCAGCAGCGTAGACCTCCCAGATACGCAGTATTTT. This chain joins TRBV9 and TRBJ2-3; no reliable D call. The germline V and J ends were trimmed by 0 bases and 4 bases, with 6 bases remaining between them. Germline V gene data show CDR1 as SGDLS and CDR2 as YYNGEE. The CDR3 sequence is 13 residues long.